The rows below give T cell receptor beta chains drawn from one sample of a study of T cells in Graves' hyperthyroidism and ophthalmopathy. One entry per CDR3 protein results from TCRdb running MiXCR on the multiplex PCR reads. The sample consists of fewer than 200,000 distinct CDR3 sequences, about a sixth of them appearing once. The sequenced sample was blood. The receptors originated from a woman between 45 and 65 years old with Graves' hyperthyroidism. Each CDR3 is given with its conserved first and last residue. Fields, in order: J gene, D gene, clone size, V gene, CDR3 DNA, CDR3 protein. A D gene is named only where the DNA matches it firmly. The listing skips clone size in some rows; elsewhere it reads once, few, many or a size class.

TRBJ2-5 | TRBD1 | few | TRBV5-1 | TGCGCCAGCAGCTTCAGGGGGATGAGGTCCCCGGGGGAGACCCAGTACTTC | CASSFRGMRSPGETQYF
TRBJ1-2 | TRBD1 | NA | TRBV5-1 | TGCGCCAGCAGCTTGACGCAGACAGGGCCCGGCTATGGCTACACCTTC | CASSLTQTGPGYGYTF
TRBJ2-7 | TRBD2 | many | TRBV28 | TGTGCCAGCAGTTTCTCCGGGGGGAGCTACGAGCAGTACTTC | CASSFSGGSYEQYF
TRBJ1-5 | TRBD1 | many | TRBV5-1 | TGCGCCAGCAGCTTAGGCGGGACAGGGGTAAGCGATCAGCCCCAGCATTTT | CASSLGGTGVSDQPQHF
TRBJ1-1 | TRBD1 | once | TRBV11-2 | TGTGCCAGCAGCTTAGGGGACAGGCTTTTCCTGAACACTGAAGCTTTCTTT | CASSLGDRLFLNTEAFF
TRBJ1-3 | NA | few | TRBV19 | TGTGCCAGTCACGCCGGGGCCTCTGGAAACACCATATATTTT | CASHAGASGNTIYF
TRBJ1-5 | NA | NA | TRBV27 | TGTGCCAGCAGTCCCTACACGGATAGCAATCAGCCCCAGCATTTT | CASSPYTDSNQPQHF
TRBJ1-5 | NA | few | TRBV4-1 | TGCGCCAGCAGCCAAGCGGGGGGGACAAATCAGCCCCAGCATTTT | CASSQAGGTNQPQHF
TRBJ1-2 | NA | NA | TRBV27 | TGTGCCAGCAGTCCCCTAGCTGGCGGCTACACCTTC | CASSPLAGGYTF
TRBJ1-5 | NA | many | TRBV12-3/TRBV12-4 | TGTGCCAGCAGTTTAGGGACATTGCCCCAGCATTTT | CASSLGTLPQHF
TRBJ2-7 | NA | many | TRBV29-1 | TGCAGCGTTGATGCAGGCTACGAGCAGTACTTC | CSVDAGYEQYF
TRBJ1-4 | TRBD1 | many | TRBV7-9 | TGTGCCAGCAGCCTAAGACAGGGGGCTCGTCGGGAAAAACTGTTTTTT | CASSLRQGARREKLFF
TRBJ2-7 | TRBD2 | few | TRBV4-2 | TGTGCCAGCAGCCAAGTGGGGAGGGACCCCGAGCAGTACTTC | CASSQVGRDPEQYF
TRBJ1-5 | TRBD1 | many | TRBV7-2 | TGTGCCAGCAGCCTTAGGACAGGGGGTGGGAATCAGCCCCAGCATTTT | CASSLRTGGGNQPQHF
TRBJ2-2 | NA | few | TRBV5-5 | TGTGCCAGCAGCTTACTAGTAGCCCGGGAGCTGTTTTTT | CASSLLVARELFF
TRBJ1-5 | NA | NA | TRBV28 | TGTGCCAGCGAATGGGGGAATAGCAATCAGCCCCAGCATTTT | CASEWGNSNQPQHF